Here is one T cell receptor (beta chain) with its context. Its antigen is still unknown. The data originate from a study of ipilimumab plus nivolumab after autologous stem cell transplantation. Study context: Median doses per patient: a few ipilimumab, under 10 nivolumab.

The germline CDR1 and CDR2 sequences are MGHRA and YSYEKL. Trimming removed 0 bases at V and 6 bases at J, with 9 bases between. CDR3 length: 14 amino acids. Findings and limits, study-wide: Per the authors, repertoire, Treg and microbiota data justify further study.

Patients got ipilimumab 1 mg/kg beginning 14 to 28 days post-transplant. Patients got 3 mg/kg IV nivolumab weeks 1, 4, 7, 10, then biweekly through week 26. TCRdb's copy holds only in-frame clones and misses some; the assay was immunoSEQ multiplex PCR. The data show 8,500 to 11,000 clones, with around 73% seen just once and more than 7% held by the top ten. The sequence came from a male donor with diffuse large B-cell lymphoma. Here the sequenced sample was PBMCs, taken in a trial of ipilimumab plus nivolumab as post-transplant consolidation. The chain employs TRBV4-1 and TRBJ1-5; unclear D gene. The CDR3 nucleotides are TGCGCCAGCAGCCAAGAATTTCGGGGTCAGCCCCAGCATTTT. Translating it yields CASSQEFRGQPQHF.